This T cell receptor beta chain appears in the sequencing data of a study of T cell repertoires in cytomegalovirus infection. For the study at large: Public TCR beta signatures provided an indication of both CMV infection and a matching HLA type.

TCRdb itself ran the reads through MiXCR, one entry per CDR3 protein. Seen here are about 530,000 distinct CDR3 sequences, less than 30% observed once, and the top ten hold about 13%. A word on this clonotype: Antigen unknown.

The CDR3 is made up of 18 amino acids. The V gene lost 0 bases and the J gene lost 0 bases, with 15 bases spanning the gap. CDR1 and CDR2 from the germline V gene are MNHNY and SVGAGI (reference sequence). General study findings and limits: It was HLA-C-restricted CMV-specific TCR beta clonotypes that dominated the response ex vivo. CMV carriers having the relevant HLA were flagged by cumulative public TCR beta family frequency.

V and J are TRBV6-6 and TRBJ2-4; D unclear. Sequencing was performed on PBMCs. The sequence was collected from a human donor in good health (CMV status not recorded). Some clones in this sample may be carry-over from other donors' samples. The CDR3 DNA follows: TGTGCCAGCAGTTACTCCGAAGGTAGAACTATAGCCAAAAACATTCAGTACTTC. It specifies CASSYSEGRTIAKNIQYF.